The rows below give T cell receptor beta chains drawn from one sample of a study of T cells in Graves' hyperthyroidism and ophthalmopathy. MiXCR was run by TCRdb on the multiplex PCR reads, yielding one entry per CDR3 protein. Counted here are around 700,000 distinct CDR3 sequences, approximately 18% occurring once; the ten biggest clones make up about a sixth. Sequenced material: blood. All receptors come from a woman aged 50 to 60 with Graves' hyperthyroidism that later progressed to Graves' ophthalmopathy. Both conserved end residues are part of each CDR3. The order of the fields is V gene, D gene, J gene, clone size, CDR3 protein, CDR3 DNA. A D gene is named only where the DNA matches it firmly. Where a row states a size, it is once, few, many or the class of an expanded clone; other rows omit it.

v_call: TRBV18
d_call: -
j_call: TRBJ2-7
clone_size: many
cdr3_aa: CASSPPNRIYEQYF
cdr3_nt: TGTGCCAGCTCACCACCGAACAGGATATACGAGCAGTACTTC

v_call: TRBV3-1
d_call: TRBD2
j_call: TRBJ2-1
clone_size: -
cdr3_aa: CASSQGLAGAYNEQFF
cdr3_nt: TGTGCCAGCAGCCAGGGACTAGCGGGGGCATACAATGAGCAGTTCTTC

v_call: TRBV6-1
d_call: TRBD1
j_call: TRBJ1-2
clone_size: many
cdr3_aa: CASRTWTGGSFYGYTF
cdr3_nt: TGTGCCAGCAGGACCTGGACAGGAGGGAGTTTCTATGGCTACACCTTC

v_call: TRBV5-6
d_call: TRBD1
j_call: TRBJ2-4
clone_size: -
cdr3_aa: CASSYGTGGTNIQYF
cdr3_nt: TGTGCCAGCAGCTACGGGACAGGGGGCACAAACATTCAGTACTTC

v_call: TRBV12-3/TRBV12-4
d_call: -
j_call: TRBJ1-2
clone_size: many
cdr3_aa: CASRFRALWGYGYTF
cdr3_nt: TGTGCCAGCAGGTTTAGGGCCCTATGGGGCTATGGCTACACCTTC

v_call: TRBV6-5
d_call: -
j_call: TRBJ2-5
clone_size: -
cdr3_aa: CASSYVETQYF
cdr3_nt: TGTGCCAGCAGTTACGTAGAGACCCAGTACTTC

v_call: TRBV27
d_call: -
j_call: TRBJ2-5
clone_size: many
cdr3_aa: CASSLGPPTEWETQYF
cdr3_nt: TGTGCCAGCAGTTTAGGCCCGCCGACAGAATGGGAGACCCAGTACTTC

v_call: TRBV29-1
d_call: -
j_call: TRBJ2-2
clone_size: many
cdr3_aa: CSVGDGNTGELFF
cdr3_nt: TGCAGCGTCGGGGACGGGAACACCGGGGAGCTGTTTTTT

v_call: TRBV3-1
d_call: -
j_call: TRBJ1-5
clone_size: many
cdr3_aa: CASSHTSSNQPQHF
cdr3_nt: TGTGCCAGCAGCCACACTTCTAGCAATCAGCCCCAGCATTTT

v_call: TRBV3-1
d_call: -
j_call: TRBJ1-1
clone_size: many
cdr3_aa: CASSQERRPEAFF
cdr3_nt: TGTGCCAGCAGCCAAGAACGCAGGCCAGAAGCTTTCTTT

v_call: TRBV7-8
d_call: -
j_call: TRBJ1-2
clone_size: -
cdr3_aa: CASKPSTGVGQDYGYTF
cdr3_nt: TGTGCCAGCAAACCGTCGACTGGAGTGGGGCAAGATTATGGCTACACCTTC

v_call: TRBV27
d_call: TRBD1
j_call: TRBJ2-1
clone_size: many
cdr3_aa: CASGVDRGRSYNEQFF
cdr3_nt: TGTGCCAGCGGGGTTGACAGGGGCAGGTCCTACAATGAGCAGTTCTTC

v_call: TRBV10-1
d_call: -
j_call: TRBJ1-5
clone_size: few
cdr3_aa: CASSDLRKNQPQHF
cdr3_nt: TGCGCCAGCAGTGATCTTCGGAAAAATCAGCCCCAGCATTTT

v_call: TRBV28
d_call: -
j_call: TRBJ1-1
clone_size: -
cdr3_aa: CASRQRGRNTEAFF
cdr3_nt: TGTGCCAGCAGGCAAAGGGGGAGGAACACTGAAGCTTTCTTT

v_call: TRBV30
d_call: -
j_call: TRBJ2-5
clone_size: few
cdr3_aa: CAWSATGYHF
cdr3_nt: TGTGCCTGGAGTGCAACCGGGTACCACTTC

v_call: TRBV10-2
d_call: -
j_call: TRBJ2-1
clone_size: many
cdr3_aa: CASSEAGSAYNEQFF
cdr3_nt: TGCGCCAGCAGTGAGGCAGGGTCGGCCTACAATGAGCAGTTCTTC

v_call: TRBV6-2/TRBV6-3
d_call: TRBD1
j_call: TRBJ1-1
clone_size: many
cdr3_aa: CASTRDSNGLAFF
cdr3_nt: TGTGCCAGCACCCGGGACAGTAACGGTTTAGCTTTCTTT

v_call: TRBV16
d_call: -
j_call: TRBJ2-1
clone_size: few
cdr3_aa: CASSLTGDRTFF
cdr3_nt: TGTGCCAGCAGCCTGACCGGGGACCGTACGTTCTTC

v_call: TRBV30
d_call: -
j_call: TRBJ1-2
clone_size: few
cdr3_aa: CAWTPEEVAILGYTF
cdr3_nt: TGTGCCTGGACCCCCGAGGAGGTGGCGATTCTGGGCTACACCTTC

v_call: TRBV19
d_call: TRBD1
j_call: TRBJ2-5
clone_size: few
cdr3_aa: CASSSGTGGSQETQYF
cdr3_nt: TGTGCCAGTAGTTCCGGGACAGGGGGATCGCAAGAGACCCAGTACTTC

v_call: TRBV6-6
d_call: TRBD1
j_call: TRBJ2-2
clone_size: -
cdr3_aa: CASSYGTGGDAGELFF
cdr3_nt: TGTGCCAGCAGTTACGGCACAGGGGGCGATGCCGGGGAGCTGTTTTTT

v_call: TRBV11-3
d_call: -
j_call: TRBJ2-2
clone_size: -
cdr3_aa: CASSPLGGGPDTGELFF
cdr3_nt: TGTGCCAGCAGCCCCTTAGGGGGGGGGCCGGACACCGGGGAGCTGTTTTTT

v_call: TRBV19
d_call: -
j_call: TRBJ1-2
clone_size: few
cdr3_aa: CASSIPGAEGYTF
cdr3_nt: TGTGCCAGTAGTATCCCAGGGGCGGAGGGCTACACCTTC

v_call: TRBV6-2/TRBV6-3
d_call: -
j_call: TRBJ1-1
clone_size: many
cdr3_aa: CASSPSGGGNTEAFF
cdr3_nt: TGTGCCAGCAGCCCCAGTGGGGGGGGGAACACTGAAGCTTTCTTT

v_call: TRBV19
d_call: -
j_call: TRBJ1-1
clone_size: -
cdr3_aa: CASSKTVTEAFF
cdr3_nt: TGTGCCAGTAGTAAAACGGTGACTGAAGCTTTCTTT

v_call: TRBV10-1
d_call: -
j_call: TRBJ1-5
clone_size: -
cdr3_aa: CASSEAYQPQHF
cdr3_nt: TGCGCCAGCAGTGAGGCCTATCAGCCCCAGCATTTT

v_call: TRBV27
d_call: TRBD1
j_call: TRBJ2-7
clone_size: few
cdr3_aa: CASSSFGTGEAEQYF
cdr3_nt: TGTGCCAGCAGTTCCTTCGGGACAGGGGAAGCCGAGCAGTACTTC

v_call: TRBV20-1
d_call: -
j_call: TRBJ1-1
clone_size: -
cdr3_aa: CSARSGLEPEAFF
cdr3_nt: TGCAGTGCTAGGTCGGGGTTAGAGCCTGAAGCTTTCTTT

v_call: TRBV12-3/TRBV12-4
d_call: -
j_call: TRBJ1-3
clone_size: many
cdr3_aa: CASSPTGSSGNTIYF
cdr3_nt: TGTGCCAGCAGTCCAACAGGTAGCTCTGGAAACACCATATATTTT

v_call: TRBV6-1
d_call: -
j_call: TRBJ1-4
clone_size: once
cdr3_aa: CASSPRGDEKLFF
cdr3_nt: TGTGCCAGCAGTCCCCGGGGGGATGAAAAACTGTTTTTT

v_call: TRBV12-3/TRBV12-4
d_call: -
j_call: TRBJ1-5
clone_size: many
cdr3_aa: CASRATGYNQPQHF
cdr3_nt: TGTGCCAGCAGGGCCACAGGGTACAATCAGCCCCAGCATTTT

v_call: TRBV9
d_call: -
j_call: TRBJ2-5
clone_size: few
cdr3_aa: CASSVRPGETQYF
cdr3_nt: TGTGCCAGCAGCGTAAGACCCGGAGAGACCCAGTACTTC

v_call: TRBV11-2
d_call: TRBD1
j_call: TRBJ2-7
clone_size: many
cdr3_aa: CASKDREIEQYF
cdr3_nt: TGTGCCAGCAAGGACAGGGAGATCGAGCAGTACTTC

v_call: TRBV5-1
d_call: -
j_call: TRBJ2-3
clone_size: few
cdr3_aa: CASRQQASQDTQYF
cdr3_nt: TGCGCCAGCAGACAACAGGCGTCCCAGGATACGCAGTATTTT

v_call: TRBV5-8
d_call: -
j_call: TRBJ1-2
clone_size: many
cdr3_aa: CASSVTTDYYGYTF
cdr3_nt: TGTGCCAGCAGCGTTACGACGGATTACTATGGCTACACCTTC

v_call: TRBV6-2/TRBV6-3
d_call: -
j_call: TRBJ2-7
clone_size: -
cdr3_aa: CASSYGADSYEQYF
cdr3_nt: TGTGCCAGCAGTTACGGAGCTGACTCCTACGAGCAGTACTTC

v_call: TRBV6-1
d_call: TRBD1
j_call: TRBJ2-7
clone_size: many
cdr3_aa: CASSLGTGIEQYF
cdr3_nt: TGTGCCAGCAGTCTGGGGACAGGGATCGAGCAGTACTTC

v_call: TRBV20-1
d_call: -
j_call: TRBJ2-5
clone_size: few
cdr3_aa: CSARLGGQETQYF
cdr3_nt: TGCAGTGCTAGATTGGGGGGTCAAGAGACCCAGTACTTC

v_call: TRBV27
d_call: TRBD1
j_call: TRBJ2-1
clone_size: few
cdr3_aa: CASSPYRDRYNEQFF
cdr3_nt: TGTGCCAGCAGTCCATACCGGGACAGGTACAATGAGCAGTTCTTC

v_call: TRBV3-1
d_call: -
j_call: TRBJ1-1
clone_size: -
cdr3_aa: CASSRVRVDTEAFF
cdr3_nt: TGTGCCAGCAGCCGGGTCAGGGTCGACACTGAAGCTTTCTTT

v_call: TRBV20-1
d_call: -
j_call: TRBJ1-6
clone_size: few
cdr3_aa: CSARDPKGPYNSPLHF
cdr3_nt: TGCAGTGCTAGAGATCCTAAGGGCCCCTATAATTCACCCCTCCACTTT

v_call: TRBV6-5
d_call: -
j_call: TRBJ1-2
clone_size: -
cdr3_aa: CASSYSNGYTF
cdr3_nt: TGTGCCAGCAGTTACTCGAACGGCTACACCTTC

v_call: TRBV29-1
d_call: -
j_call: TRBJ2-5
clone_size: few
cdr3_aa: CSVEGTLSQETQYF
cdr3_nt: TGCAGCGTTGAGGGGACCCTCTCCCAAGAGACCCAGTACTTC

v_call: TRBV29-1
d_call: -
j_call: TRBJ1-2
clone_size: -
cdr3_aa: CSVNSPANYGYTF
cdr3_nt: TGCAGCGTGAACTCACCTGCTAACTATGGCTACACCTTC

v_call: TRBV20-1
d_call: -
j_call: TRBJ2-2
clone_size: many
cdr3_aa: CSARDLRDTGELFF
cdr3_nt: TGCAGTGCTAGAGATTTACGAGACACCGGGGAGCTGTTTTTT

v_call: TRBV7-2
d_call: -
j_call: TRBJ1-1
clone_size: -
cdr3_aa: CDSSGRDNNAEAFF
cdr3_nt: TGTGACAGCAGCGGCCGGGATAATAACGCTGAAGCTTTCTTT

v_call: TRBV7-2
d_call: -
j_call: TRBJ2-4
clone_size: -
cdr3_aa: CASGRGGVGKNIQYF
cdr3_nt: TGTGCCAGCGGACGAGGGGGGGTAGGCAAAAACATTCAGTACTTC

v_call: TRBV2
d_call: TRBD1
j_call: TRBJ1-5
clone_size: -
cdr3_aa: CVSSKGASNQPQHF
cdr3_nt: TGTGTCAGCAGTAAGGGGGCCAGCAATCAGCCCCAGCATTTT

v_call: TRBV20-1
d_call: -
j_call: TRBJ2-7
clone_size: -
cdr3_aa: CSVRGGSLYEQYF
cdr3_nt: TGCAGTGTTCGAGGCGGCAGCCTCTACGAGCAGTACTTC

v_call: TRBV20-1
d_call: -
j_call: TRBJ1-4
clone_size: -
cdr3_aa: CSARDSRAGEGKLFF
cdr3_nt: TGCAGTGCTAGAGATTCGAGGGCAGGGGAGGGAAAACTGTTTTTT

v_call: TRBV11-3
d_call: -
j_call: TRBJ1-1
clone_size: few
cdr3_aa: CASSLYGQPNTEAFF
cdr3_nt: TGTGCCAGCAGCTTATATGGGCAGCCGAACACTGAAGCTTTCTTT

v_call: TRBV19
d_call: -
j_call: TRBJ1-5
clone_size: few
cdr3_aa: CASSIAGHINQPQHF
cdr3_nt: TGTGCCAGTAGTATAGCGGGACACATAAATCAGCCCCAGCATTTT

v_call: TRBV20-1
d_call: -
j_call: TRBJ2-5
clone_size: -
cdr3_aa: CSARQGVETQYF
cdr3_nt: TGCAGTGCTAGACAGGGTGTAGAGACCCAGTACTTC